This TCR beta chain derives from a study of T-cell memory formation after mild COVID-19. Study-wide points: CD4+ clones that contracted lay mainly in CM and EM; CD8+ ones lay in EMRA. Pre-infection memory carried some responding clones, suggesting that cross-reactive memory joined.

The CDR3 consists of 13 residues. Germline CDR1 SGHNT, CDR2 YYREEE (reference sequence). The V end lost 4 bases, the J end lost 9 bases, and 14 bases lay between the germline ends. TCRdb processed the 5' RACE reads anew with MiXCR; each CDR3 protein has one entry. This table has 300,000 to 400,000 distinct CDR3 sequences, around a sixth appearing once. This clonotype showed up just a few times. Its antigen is undetermined. Sequenced sample: PBMCs or a T cell subset sorted from them (not recorded which). The sequence was obtained from a man aged 18 to 35 who had mild COVID-19 (a few samples of this study predate the infection). Cell type and time point are not known. The chain combines TRBV5-4 with TRBJ2-1; D unclear. As DNA, the CDR3 is TGTGCCAGCAGCCCGGCGGATCAGGTTGAGCAGTTCTTC. It specifies CASSPADQVEQFF.